The 29 T cell receptor beta chains in this list originate from one sample, sequenced in a study of graft-versus-host responses after intestinal transplantation. Using immunoSEQ multiplex PCR, the repertoire was profiled, and TCRdb retains in-frame clones only, with some absent. The table has some 120,000 clones, more than 80% seen once. Their recognized antigens are unknown. Sequenced here: unstimulated CD4+ T cells sorted from spleen or lymph node cells, sampled before intestinal transplant. These receptors all stem from a human donor who received an intestinal transplant.

V usage is TRBV30 and J usage is TRBJ2-3; the D gene is possibly TRBD2 (6 bases). The CDR3 runs to 13 residues. Germline V CDR1 and CDR2: GTSNPN, SVGIG (reference sequence). The V gene lost 0 bases and the J gene lost 4 bases, with 8 bases spanning the gap. CDR3 loop: CAWSVSGADTQYF. The CDR3, as DNA: TGTGCCTGGAGTGTATCGGGAGCAGATACGCAGTATTTT. Full variable domain (rest looked up from reference TRBV30 and TRBJ2-3): SQTIHQWPATLVQPVGSPLSLECTVEGTSNPNLYWYRQAAGRGLQLLFYSVGIGQISSEVPQNLSASRPQDRQFILSSKKLLLSDSGFYLCAWSVSGADTQYFGPGTRLTVL.

The chain carries TRBV19 and TRBJ1-5; TRBD1 is a possible D gene (6 bases). This CDR3 contains 17 residues. Trimming pared 0 bases from V and 5 bases from J, leaving 17 bases between. Per germline, CDR1 LNHDA and CDR2 SQIVND (reference sequence). This CDR3 is CASSIEAGTTMDQPQHF. The CDR3, as DNA: TGTGCCAGTAGTATAGAAGCAGGGACAACTATGGATCAGCCCCAGCATTTT.

This clone has a single count. V and J are TRBV19 and TRBJ1-1; D is unclear. V was cut by 3 bases and J by 1 base, with 12 bases left in between. This CDR3 region has 15 residues. CDR1 and CDR2 from the germline V gene are LNHDA and SQIVND (reference sequence). CDR3 DNA sequence: TGTGCCAGTAGTATGGAAGGGATTTGGAACACTGAAGCTTTCTTT. Amino acids: CASSMEGIWNTEAFF.

The chain joins TRBV6-6 to TRBJ2-5; 10 bases line up with TRBD1. Germline CDR1 MNHNY, CDR2 SVGAGI (reference sequence). The length of the CDR3 is 13 residues. J was trimmed by 4 bases and V by 6 bases; bases with no gene match: 2. The CDR3 is CASRRTGGETQYF. CDR3 coding DNA: TGTGCCAGCAGGAGGACAGGGGGAGAGACCCAGTACTTC.

A single count supports this clone. The chain couples TRBV6-1 to TRBJ2-2; 10 bases are shared with TRBD2. From germline, CDR1 is MNHNS and CDR2 SASEGT. V lost 8 bases, J lost 5 bases, and 5 bases stayed unmatched. The CDR3 length is 14 residues. The CDR3 is CASGGLAYTGELFF. The CDR3 DNA follows: TGTGCCAGCGGGGGACTAGCGTATACCGGGGAGCTGTTTTTT.

The chain is built from TRBV6-5 and TRBJ2-7; D possibly corresponds to TRBD2 (7 bases). Germline CDR1 is MNHEY and CDR2 is SVGAGI. The CDR3 has 14 amino acids. Trimming shortened V by 6 bases and J by 4 bases, and 16 bases separated the two germline ends. CDR3 in DNA: TGTGCCAGCAGACAGGGAGGGACAATATACGAGCAGTACTTC. It translates to CASRQGGTIYEQYF.

The gene calls are TRBV11-2 and TRBJ1-2; 9 bases are shared with TRBD1. The CDR3 has 15 amino acids. Germline loops: CDR1 SGHAT, CDR2 FQNNGV. V lost 5 bases, J lost 6 bases, and 10 bases stayed unmatched. CDR3 nucleotide sequence: TGTGCCAGCAGCCATGGGACAGGGACAGTTGATGGCTACACCTTC. This gives the protein CASSHGTGTVDGYTF.

The gene calls are TRBV5-1 and TRBJ2-3; 11 bases fit TRBD2. This CDR3 contains 16 residues. V shed 2 bases, J shed 5 bases, and the junction held 7 bases outside the gene matches. CDR1 is SGHRS and CDR2 is YFSETQ in the germline V gene. This chain's CDR3 is CASSFLAGGQGDTQYF. CDR3 DNA sequence: TGCGCCAGCAGCTTTTTAGCGGGGGGGCAGGGAGATACGCAGTATTTT.

The chain joins TRBV18 to TRBJ1-6; D not resolved. The CDR3 is made up of 12 amino acids. CDR1 and CDR2 (germline): KGHSH, LQKENI. Trimming removed 3 bases from V and 10 bases from J, with 7 bases in between. CDR3 sequence reads: CASSPEGSPLHF. CDR3 coding DNA: TGTGCCAGCTCACCGGAGGGCTCACCCCTCCACTTT.

This chain joins TRBV9 and TRBJ2-1, with D perhaps matching TRBD1 (6 bases). From germline, CDR1 is SGDLS and CDR2 YYNGEE. The CDR3 has 12 residues. The ends were cut back, 0 bases at V and 10 bases at J, with 8 bases in the middle. The CDR3 DNA reads as TGTGCCAGCAGCGTAGAAAGGGGGGAGCAGTTCTTC. Encoded protein: CASSVERGEQFF.

The rearrangement joins TRBV6-6 to TRBJ2-7, with TRBD1 as a possible D gene (6 bases). Trimming shortened V by 4 bases and J by 3 bases, and 10 bases separated the two germline ends. Germline V gene lookup returns CDR1 MNHNY and CDR2 SVGAGI (reference sequence). The CDR3 sequence is 13 residues long. The CDR3 nucleotides are TGTGCCAGCAGTTCCCGGGACAACTACGAGCAGTACTTC. It translates to CASSSRDNYEQYF.

This clone was recorded a few times. The J gene is TRBJ1-4, the V gene TRBV6-7; unclear D gene. TRBV6-7 is recorded as an ORF, its role being uncertain. The CDR3 length is 12 residues. Trimming removed 2 bases from V and 5 bases from J, with 3 bases in between. CDR3: CASSYENEKLFF. The CDR3 DNA is TGTGCCAGCAGTTACGAGAATGAAAAACTGTTTTTT.

The rearrangement links TRBV5-1 to TRBJ2-3, with TRBD1 identical over 10 bases. The CDR3 totals 16 residues. Losses at the gene ends were 4 bases for V and 1 base for J; bases not matched to a gene: 6. The germline gives CDR1 SGHRS, CDR2 YFSETQ. Written as DNA, the CDR3 is TGCGCCAGCAGCATCAAGACAGGGGGCGGCACAGATACGCAGTATTTT. Translation gives CASSIKTGGGTDTQYF.

This clone has just one count. V gene TRBV5-1 combines with J gene TRBJ1-2, with 8 bases matching TRBD1. This CDR3 contains 14 residues. Per germline, CDR1 SGHRS and CDR2 YFSETQ. J lost 4 bases, V lost 2 bases, and 4 bases had no gene match. CDR3 nucleotide sequence: TGCGCCAGCAGCTTAGGACAGGGTGCCTATGGCTACACCTTC. It codes for CASSLGQGAYGYTF. Looking up the rest from reference TRBV5-1 and TRBJ1-2 gives the full variable domain: KAGVTQTPRYLIKTRGQQVTLSCSPISGHRSVSWYQQTPGQGLQFLFEYFSETQRNKGNFPGRFSGRQFSNSRSEMNVSTLELGDSALYLCASSLGQGAYGYTFGSGTRLTVV.

The chain uses TRBV4-3 and TRBJ2-7; D not resolved. CDR1 and CDR2 from the germline V gene are LGHNA and YSLEER. The CDR3 totals 13 residues. V was trimmed by 5 bases and J by 2 bases, leaving 10 bases between them. CDR3 in DNA: TGCGCCAGCAGCTTACAAGACACCTACGAGCAGTACTTC. It specifies CASSLQDTYEQYF.

The chain couples TRBV6-6 to TRBJ2-3; D may match TRBD1 or TRBD2 (6 bases each). Germline V gene lookup returns CDR1 MNHNY and CDR2 SVGAGI (reference sequence). The CDR3 covers 14 residues. V was cut by 7 bases and J by 0 bases, with 11 bases left in between. This CDR3 reads CASKGGSSTDTQYF. The CDR3 DNA reads as TGTGCCAGCAAGGGGGGAAGTAGCACAGATACGCAGTATTTT.

V gene TRBV4-2 combines with J gene TRBJ2-1, with 7 bases aligning to TRBD1. CDR3 length: 14 residues. CDR1 is LGHNA and CDR2 is YNFKEQ in the germline V gene. V lost 0 bases to trimming and J lost 4 bases; unmatched junction nucleotides: 0. The CDR3 coding sequence is TGTGCCAGCAGCCAAGAGACAGGGTACAATGAGCAGTTCTTC. This codes for CASSQETGYNEQFF.

This clone was seen just once. The chain is built from TRBV15 and TRBJ2-7; 7 positions agree with TRBD1. V trimming: 0 bases; J trimming: 3 bases; junction bases outside the gene matches: 5. CDR3 length: 15 amino acids. Germline V gives CDR1 LNHNV, CDR2 YYDKDF (reference sequence). This chain's CDR3 is CATSRDDRAVYEQYF. The CDR3 nucleotides are TGTGCCACCAGCAGAGATGACAGGGCGGTCTACGAGCAGTACTTC.

This chain connects TRBV5-7 to TRBJ2-2; 7 positions agree with TRBD1. TRBV5-7 is labeled an ORF, and its function is uncertain. The CDR3 runs 13 residues. V was pared by 4 bases and J by 6 bases, with 3 bases of the junction left unmatched. The CDR3 sequence: CASSRDRAGELFF. Written as DNA, the CDR3 is TGTGCCAGCAGCCGCGACAGGGCCGGGGAGCTGTTTTTT.

The chain employs TRBV9 and TRBJ2-2, with a weak D call TRBD1 (5 bases). Germline V gives CDR1 SGDLS, CDR2 YYNGEE. V dropped 4 bases and J dropped 8 bases, with 6 bases sitting between them. CDR3 length equals 11 residues. The CDR3 loop reads CASSNRGELFF. The CDR3 nucleotides are TGTGCCAGCAGCAACAGGGGGGAGCTGTTTTTT.

This chain uses TRBV4-1 with TRBJ2-5; D is ambiguous. Trimming cost V 1 base and J 4 bases, with 4 bases left between them. CDR1 MGHRA and CDR2 YSYEKL come from the germline V gene. This CDR3 spans 12 amino acids. In DNA form, the CDR3 reads TGCGCCAGCAGCCAAGGGTCAGAGACCCAGTACTTC. It yields the protein CASSQGSETQYF.

The chain uses TRBV11-3 and TRBJ1-2, with D maybe TRBD1 (5 bases). With 4 bases removed from V and 7 bases from J, the gap between germline ends came to 13 bases. CDR1 is SGHNT, CDR2 YENEEA, per germline. The CDR3 is 13 amino acids. Written as DNA, the CDR3 is TGTGCCAGCAGCTCCGGGCCAGGGACTGGCTACACCTTC. Translating gives CASSSGPGTGYTF.

The rearrangement joins TRBV19 to TRBJ1-2, with D tentatively TRBD1 (6 bases). The germline V and J ends were trimmed by 5 bases and 5 bases, with 18 bases remaining between them. CDR3 size: 15 residues. Per the germline V gene, CDR1 is LNHDA and CDR2 is SQIVND (reference sequence). CDR3 in amino acids: CASSPRQERGYGYTF. CDR3 nucleotides: TGTGCCAGTAGTCCCCGACAGGAGAGGGGGTATGGCTACACCTTC.

The genes are TRBV5-1 and TRBJ1-2, with D unclear. This CDR3 has 15 residues. CDR1 and CDR2 (germline): SGHRS, YFSETQ. V lost 7 bases to trimming and J lost 4 bases, with 20 bases between them. CDR3 coding DNA: TGCGCCAGCGCTCGAGAGGCAATTTCACCCTATGGCTACACCTTC. Its translation: CASAREAISPYGYTF.

This sequence joins TRBV6-5 and TRBJ1-3, with D perhaps matching TRBD1 (5 bases). V lost 7 bases and J lost 3, with 16 bases in between. This CDR3 region has 15 residues. Germline CDR1 MNHEY, CDR2 SVGAGI. In nucleotides, the CDR3 is TGTGCCAGCACTCAACTAAGGGGTGGTGGAAACACCATATATTTT. This codes for CASTQLRGGGNTIYF.

This clone has only a few counts. The rearrangement joins TRBV28 to TRBJ1-3; 11 nucleotides line up with TRBD1. CDR1 is MDHEN and CDR2 is SYDVKM in the germline V gene. The CDR3 loop spans 15 amino acids. The junction had 9 bases not matched to a gene; V was cut back by 6 bases and J by 8 bases. DNA of the CDR3: TGTGCCAGCAGAATAGGACAGGGGGCGTCGGACACCATATATTTT. Amino acids: CASRIGQGASDTIYF.

This clone has a single count. The CDR3 coding sequence is TGTGCCAGCAGCGTAGATCACGGTTCCTACGAGCAGTACTTC. Translation gives CASSVDHGSYEQYF. The rearrangement uses TRBV9 and TRBJ2-5; D ambiguous. TRBJ2-7 explains the end of the DNA better; the J call may be wrong. Per the germline V gene, CDR1 is SGDLS and CDR2 is YYNGEE. The CDR3 extends over 14 amino acids.

The gene calls are TRBV2 and TRBJ1-2; TRBD1 matches 9 bases. This CDR3 has 14 amino acids. V gave up 1 base and J gave up 8 bases; unmatched junction bases: 5. Germline V gives CDR1 SNHLY, CDR2 FYNNEI. The CDR3, as DNA: TGTGCCAGCAGTGAAGTACCAGGACAGGGGGGCTACACCTTC. Translated: CASSEVPGQGGYTF. The whole variable domain, filled in from reference TRBV2 and TRBJ1-2, reads EPEVTQTPSHQVTQMGQEVILRCVPISNHLYFYWYRQILGQKVEFLVSFYNNEISEKSEIFDDQFSVERPDGSNFTLKIRSTKLEDSAMYFCASSEVPGQGGYTFGSGTRLTVV.

This chain links TRBV10-1 with TRBJ2-3; the match to TRBD1 covers 7 bases. Trimming at V came to 0 bases and at J to 5 bases, leaving 2 bases not matched to a gene. There are 14 residues in the CDR3. Germline CDR1 WNHNN, CDR2 SYGVQD (reference sequence). In DNA, the CDR3 is TGCGCCAGCAGTGAGTCCAGGGGGAAAGATACGCAGTATTTT. Translation gives CASSESRGKDTQYF.